A selection of T cell receptor beta chains follows, all from one sample in a study of CD8 T cells in Susac syndrome. TCRdb itself ran the immunoSEQ multiplex PCR reads through MiXCR, one entry per CDR3 protein. The repertoire holds 50,000 or so distinct CDR3 sequences, with roughly 93% as singletons. The sequencing sample was made of CD8+ T cells from PBMCs. Receptors originate from a human donor with multiple sclerosis. Each CDR3 is given with its conserved first and last residue. D genes are given only for firm matches. A row's size may be missing; if present it is once, few, many or a size class.

j_gene | v_gene | abundance | d_gene | CDR3aa | CDR3nt
TRBJ1-4 | TRBV13 | NA | NA | CASSWGFSGLFF | TGTGCCAGCAGCTGGGGTTTCTCTGGGCTGTTTTTT
TRBJ2-2 | TRBV12-3/TRBV12-4 | NA | NA | CASSFFNTGELFF | TGTGCCAGCAGTTTTTTTAACACCGGGGAGCTGTTTTTT
TRBJ1-1 | TRBV5-6 | once | TRBD1 | CASSLFMQGADREYTEAFF | TGTGCCAGCAGCTTGTTCATGCAGGGGGCGGATCGGGAGTACACTGAAGCTTTCTTT
TRBJ2-1 | TRBV21-1 | NA | NA | CASSKTGDGDNEQFF | TGTGCCAGCAGCAAAACGGGGGACGGAGACAATGAGCAGTTCTTC
TRBJ2-1 | TRBV20-1 | NA | NA | CSARALRDGHNEQFF | TGCAGTGCTAGAGCGTTACGGGACGGCCACAATGAGCAGTTCTTC
TRBJ2-2 | TRBV27 | NA | TRBD2 | CASGGGAGELFF | TGTGCCAGCGGCGGGGGGGCCGGGGAGCTGTTTTTT
TRBJ2-6 | TRBV29-1 | NA | NA | CSVENPGANVLTF | TGCAGCGTTGAAAACCCTGGGGCCAACGTCCTGACTTTC
TRBJ1-5 | TRBV27 | NA | NA | CASADWDSNQPQHF | TGTGCCAGCGCGGACTGGGATAGCAATCAGCCCCAGCATTTT
TRBJ1-5 | TRBV27 | NA | TRBD1 | CASSLGTASNQPQHF | TGTGCCAGCAGTTTGGGGACAGCCTCGAATCAGCCCCAGCATTTT
TRBJ1-5 | TRBV6-1 | NA | NA | CASGTGTSSNQPQHF | TGTGCCAGCGGTACGGGGACAAGCAGCAATCAGCCCCAGCATTTT
TRBJ1-5 | TRBV27 | NA | NA | CASRKGTYYSNQPQHF | TGTGCCAGCAGAAAGGGGACGTATTATAGCAATCAGCCCCAGCATTTT
TRBJ1-2 | TRBV4-1 | NA | NA | CASSQVDGLYGYTF | TGCGCCAGCAGCCAAGTGGACGGTCTCTATGGCTACACCTTC
TRBJ2-6 | TRBV7-9 | once | NA | CASSGYPSSGANVLTF | TGTGCCAGCAGTGGATACCCAAGCTCTGGGGCCAACGTCCTGACTTTC
TRBJ1-2 | TRBV12-3/TRBV12-4 | NA | TRBD1 | CASSPMRTGGGYTF | TGTGCCAGCAGCCCTATGAGGACAGGAGGTGGCTACACCTTC
TRBJ2-5 | TRBV27 | NA | NA | CASSPGIAETQYF | TGTGCCAGCAGTCCAGGGATAGCGGAGACCCAGTACTTC
TRBJ2-7 | TRBV27 | NA | NA | CASSLSTGVGYEQYF | TGTGCCAGCAGTTTAAGTACGGGGGTAGGCTACGAGCAGTACTTC
TRBJ2-2 | TRBV6-2/TRBV6-3 | NA | NA | CASSYGFSGELFF | TGTGCCAGCAGTTATGGGTTCTCCGGGGAGCTGTTTTTT
TRBJ2-3 | TRBV9 | NA | TRBD2 | CASSVESAGGATDTQYF | TGTGCCAGCAGCGTAGAGTCAGCGGGGGGCGCCACAGATACGCAGTATTTT
TRBJ2-3 | TRBV28 | NA | NA | CASRWPGAHTDTQYF | TGTGCCAGCAGGTGGCCAGGGGCGCACACAGATACGCAGTATTTT
TRBJ2-1 | TRBV11-1 | NA | TRBD2 | CASSSAGGYNEQFF | TGTGCCAGCAGCTCAGCGGGGGGGTACAATGAGCAGTTCTTC
TRBJ2-2 | TRBV20-1 | NA | NA | CSAREMGWGNTGELFF | TGCAGTGCCCGAGAGATGGGATGGGGGAACACCGGGGAGCTGTTTTTT
TRBJ2-3 | TRBV3-1 | NA | NA | CASSQDRRTPRGTQYF | TGTGCCAGCAGCCAAGATCGTCGGACCCCGAGGGGTACGCAGTATTTT
TRBJ2-1 | TRBV20-1 | NA | TRBD2 | CSAIPPLAGGDNEQFF | TGCAGTGCTATCCCCCCCCTAGCGGGGGGGGACAATGAGCAGTTCTTC
TRBJ2-5 | TRBV13 | NA | NA | CASSSAGSGGYQETQYF | TGTGCCAGCAGCTCCGCGGGGAGCGGAGGGTACCAAGAGACCCAGTACTTC
TRBJ2-7 | TRBV13 | NA | NA | CASSQQGWMTYEQYF | TGTGCCAGCAGCCAACAGGGTTGGATGACCTACGAGCAGTACTTC
TRBJ2-7 | TRBV29-1 | NA | TRBD1 | CSVETGGYEQYF | TGCAGCGTTGAGACAGGGGGCTACGAGCAGTACTTC
TRBJ2-5 | TRBV20-1 | NA | TRBD2 | CSARGEASGEETQYF | TGCAGTGCTAGAGGGGAGGCTAGCGGCGAAGAGACCCAGTACTTC
TRBJ2-7 | TRBV5-4 | NA | NA | CASSLAGGGLYEQYF | TGTGCCAGCAGCTTGGCCGGGGGCGGCCTCTACGAGCAGTACTTC
TRBJ2-3 | TRBV9 | NA | TRBD2 | CASSPGLAGGGTDTQYF | TGTGCCAGCAGCCCCGGACTAGCGGGGGGTGGCACAGATACGCAGTATTTT
TRBJ2-7 | TRBV19 | NA | NA | CASSPAPGYEQYF | TGTGCCAGTAGTCCGGCCCCGGGGTACGAGCAGTACTTC
TRBJ1-5 | TRBV27 | NA | NA | CASSLHQGRQPQHF | TGTGCCAGCAGTCTCCACCAGGGAAGGCAGCCCCAGCATTTT
TRBJ1-2 | TRBV6-5 | NA | NA | CASSYFQGDGYTF | TGTGCCAGCAGTTACTTCCAGGGAGATGGCTACACCTTC
TRBJ2-1 | TRBV29-1 | NA | NA | CSVPGTVVNEQFF | TGCAGCGTTCCCGGGACTGTAGTCAATGAGCAGTTCTTC
TRBJ1-2 | TRBV7-9 | NA | TRBD1 | CASSLAGAGTAYGYTF | TGTGCCAGCAGCTTAGCAGGGGCCGGGACAGCTTATGGCTACACCTTC
TRBJ2-2 | TRBV6-2/TRBV6-3 | NA | NA | CASSQGFNTGELFF | TGTGCCAGCAGTCAGGGATTTAACACCGGGGAGCTGTTTTTT
TRBJ1-5 | TRBV3-1 | NA | NA | CASSPQGRFQPQHF | TGTGCCAGCAGCCCGCAGGGGCGATTCCAGCCCCAGCATTTT
TRBJ1-1 | TRBV28 | NA | TRBD1 | CASSRDREETEAFF | TGTGCCAGCAGTCGGGACAGGGAAGAGACTGAAGCTTTCTTT
TRBJ2-1 | TRBV29-1 | NA | NA | CSVEVGLATGEQFF | TGCAGCGTTGAAGTCGGGCTAGCGACGGGTGAGCAGTTCTTC
TRBJ2-1 | TRBV7-9 | NA | TRBD1 | CASSAGTGENEQFF | TGTGCCAGCAGCGCGGGGACAGGGGAAAATGAGCAGTTCTTC
TRBJ1-2 | TRBV5-1 | once | TRBD1 | CASSAPGTGGVGYGYTF | TGCGCCAGCAGCGCCCCCGGGACAGGGGGCGTTGGGTATGGCTACACCTTC
TRBJ2-5 | TRBV6-1 | NA | NA | CATTILARGTQYF | TGTGCCACCACAATCCTAGCGAGGGGGACCCAGTACTTC
TRBJ2-2 | TRBV12-3/TRBV12-4 | NA | NA | CASSSFWGRPPSNTGELFF | TGTGCCAGCAGCTCATTCTGGGGACGGCCACCATCGAACACCGGGGAGCTGTTTTTT
TRBJ2-1 | TRBV27 | NA | TRBD2 | CGSQGLAGSSYNEQFF | TGTGGCTCGCAGGGGCTAGCGGGGAGCTCCTACAATGAGCAGTTCTTC
TRBJ2-3 | TRBV7-3 | once | NA | CASSLGGYTTDTQYF | TGTGCCAGCAGCTTAGGGGGATATACCACAGATACGCAGTATTTT
TRBJ2-2 | TRBV3-1 | NA | TRBD1 | CASSHKGAITGELFF | TGTGCCAGCAGCCATAAGGGGGCGATCACCGGGGAGCTGTTTTTT
TRBJ2-1 | TRBV9 | NA | NA | CASSLTYNEQFF | TGTGCCAGCAGCTTAACATACAATGAGCAGTTCTTC
TRBJ2-1 | TRBV3-1 | NA | NA | CASSRKYNEQFF | TGTGCCAGCAGTCGGAAGTACAATGAGCAGTTCTTC
TRBJ1-1 | TRBV12-3/TRBV12-4 | once | NA | CASSVVKRAEAFF | TGTGCCAGCAGTGTCGTTAAAAGGGCTGAAGCTTTCTTT
TRBJ2-7 | TRBV20-1 | NA | NA | CSARDRRASDYEQYF | TGCAGTGCTAGAGATCGGCGGGCCTCCGATTACGAGCAGTACTTC
TRBJ2-1 | TRBV9 | NA | NA | CASSVGGPGPFGEQFF | TGTGCCAGCAGCGTAGGGGGACCGGGCCCATTCGGTGAGCAGTTCTTC
TRBJ1-2 | TRBV12-3/TRBV12-4 | NA | NA | CASSLDGLAGKLIF | TGTGCCAGCAGTTTAGACGGTTTGGCAGGAAAACTCATCTTC
TRBJ1-2 | TRBV4-3 | NA | TRBD1 | CASSPNDRVKGERGYTF | TGCGCCAGCAGCCCGAATGACAGGGTGAAAGGGGAGCGCGGCTACACCTTC
TRBJ1-2 | TRBV6-2/TRBV6-3 | NA | NA | CASLTYYGYTF | TGTGCCAGCCTAACATACTATGGCTACACCTTC
TRBJ1-1 | TRBV12-3/TRBV12-4 | NA | NA | CASSLGDPGWTEAFF | TGTGCCAGCAGTTTAGGGGACCCCGGGTGGACTGAAGCTTTCTTT
TRBJ2-7 | TRBV2 | NA | TRBD2 | CATGTSGGIHPYEQYF | TGTGCCACCGGGACTAGCGGGGGGATTCATCCCTACGAGCAGTACTTC